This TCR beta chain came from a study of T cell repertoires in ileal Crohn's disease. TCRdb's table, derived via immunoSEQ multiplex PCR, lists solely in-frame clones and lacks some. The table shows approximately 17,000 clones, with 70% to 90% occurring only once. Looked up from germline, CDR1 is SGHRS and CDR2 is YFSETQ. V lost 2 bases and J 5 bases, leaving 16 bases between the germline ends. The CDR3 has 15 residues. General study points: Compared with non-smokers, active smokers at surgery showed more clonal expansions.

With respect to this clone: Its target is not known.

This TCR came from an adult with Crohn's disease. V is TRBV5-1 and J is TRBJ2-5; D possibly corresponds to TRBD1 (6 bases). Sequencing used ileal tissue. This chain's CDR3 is CASSLDGGQGETQYF. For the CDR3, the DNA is TGCGCCAGCAGCTTAGATGGGGGTCAGGGGGAGACCCAGTACTTC.